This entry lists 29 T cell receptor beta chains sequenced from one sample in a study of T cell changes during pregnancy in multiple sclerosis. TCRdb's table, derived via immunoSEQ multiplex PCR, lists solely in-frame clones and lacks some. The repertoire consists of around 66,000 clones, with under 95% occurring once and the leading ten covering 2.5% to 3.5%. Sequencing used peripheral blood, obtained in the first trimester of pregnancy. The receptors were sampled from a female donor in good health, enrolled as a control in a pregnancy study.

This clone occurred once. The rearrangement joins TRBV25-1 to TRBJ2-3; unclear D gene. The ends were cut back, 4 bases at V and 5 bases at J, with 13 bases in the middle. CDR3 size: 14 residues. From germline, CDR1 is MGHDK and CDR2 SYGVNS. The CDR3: CASSVFRYRDTQYF. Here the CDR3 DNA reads TGTGCCAGCAGTGTCTTTCGCTACAGAGATACGCAGTATTTT.

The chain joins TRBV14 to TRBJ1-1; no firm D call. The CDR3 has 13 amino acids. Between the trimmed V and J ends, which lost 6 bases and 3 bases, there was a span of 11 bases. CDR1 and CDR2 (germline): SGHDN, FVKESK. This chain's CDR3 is CASSTVVDTEAFF. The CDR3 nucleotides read TGTGCCAGCAGTACGGTGGTCGACACTGAAGCTTTCTTT.

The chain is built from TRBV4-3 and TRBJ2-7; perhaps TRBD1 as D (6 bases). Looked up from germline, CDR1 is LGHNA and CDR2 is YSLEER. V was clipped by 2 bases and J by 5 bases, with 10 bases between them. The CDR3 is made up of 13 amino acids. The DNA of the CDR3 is TGCGCCAGCAGCCAATTCAGGGGCCACGAGCAGTACTTC. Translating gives CASSQFRGHEQYF.

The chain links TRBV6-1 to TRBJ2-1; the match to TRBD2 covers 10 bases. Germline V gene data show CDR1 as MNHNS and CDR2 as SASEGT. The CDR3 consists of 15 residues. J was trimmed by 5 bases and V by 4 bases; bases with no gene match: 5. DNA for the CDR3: TGTGCCAGCAGTGTTGGGACTAGCGCACACAATGAGCAGTTCTTC. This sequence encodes CASSVGTSAHNEQFF.

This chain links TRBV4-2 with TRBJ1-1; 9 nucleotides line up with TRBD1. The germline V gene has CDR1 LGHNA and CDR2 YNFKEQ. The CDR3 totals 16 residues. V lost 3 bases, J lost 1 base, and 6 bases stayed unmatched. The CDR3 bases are TGTGCCAGCAGCCAGATAGACAGGGGGGCGAACACTGAAGCTTTCTTT. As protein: CASSQIDRGANTEAFF.

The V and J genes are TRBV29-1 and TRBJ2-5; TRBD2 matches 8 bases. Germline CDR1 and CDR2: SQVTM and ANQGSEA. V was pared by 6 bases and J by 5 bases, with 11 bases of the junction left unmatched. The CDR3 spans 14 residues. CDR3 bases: TGCAGCGTGGCGGGACTAGTGCGTCTCGAGACCCAGTACTTC. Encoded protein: CSVAGLVRLETQYF.

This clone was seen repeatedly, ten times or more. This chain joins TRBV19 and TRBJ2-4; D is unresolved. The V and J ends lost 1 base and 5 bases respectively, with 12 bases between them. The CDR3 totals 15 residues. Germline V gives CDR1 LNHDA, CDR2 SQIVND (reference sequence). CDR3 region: CASSIGPPPQNIQYF. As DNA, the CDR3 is TGTGCCAGTAGTATAGGGCCACCCCCTCAAAACATTCAGTACTTC.

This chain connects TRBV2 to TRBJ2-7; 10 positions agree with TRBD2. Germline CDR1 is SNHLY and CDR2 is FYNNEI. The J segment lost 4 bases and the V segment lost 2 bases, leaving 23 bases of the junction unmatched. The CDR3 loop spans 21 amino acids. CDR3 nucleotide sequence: TGTGCCAGCAGTGAAATCTTATGGCCGCTAGCGGGAGTCATGGCGGATTACGAGCAGTACTTC. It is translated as CASSEILWPLAGVMADYEQYF.

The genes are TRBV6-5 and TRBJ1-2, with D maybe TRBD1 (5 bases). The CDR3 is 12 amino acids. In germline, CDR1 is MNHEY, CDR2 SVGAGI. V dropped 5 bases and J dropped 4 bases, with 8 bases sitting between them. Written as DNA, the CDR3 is TGTGCCAGCAGTGGGGGGACCTATGGCTACACCTTC. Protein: CASSGGTYGYTF.

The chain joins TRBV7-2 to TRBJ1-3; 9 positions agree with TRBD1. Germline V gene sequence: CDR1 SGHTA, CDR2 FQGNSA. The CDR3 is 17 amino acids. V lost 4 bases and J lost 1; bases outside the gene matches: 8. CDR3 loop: CASSSPGQGVSGNTIYF. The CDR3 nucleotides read TGTGCCAGCAGCTCTCCGGGACAGGGAGTATCTGGAAACACCATATATTTT.

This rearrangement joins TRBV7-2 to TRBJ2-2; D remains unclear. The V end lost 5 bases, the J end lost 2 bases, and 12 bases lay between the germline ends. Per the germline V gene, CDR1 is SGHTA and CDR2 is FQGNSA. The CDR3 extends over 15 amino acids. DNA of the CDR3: TGTGCCAGCAGCCTCTTTCTAGTTAACACCGGGGAGCTGTTTTTT. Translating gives CASSLFLVNTGELFF.

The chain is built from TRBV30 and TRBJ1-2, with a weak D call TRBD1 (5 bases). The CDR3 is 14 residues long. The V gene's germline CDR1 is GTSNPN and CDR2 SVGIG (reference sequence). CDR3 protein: CGLYGEGANYGYTF. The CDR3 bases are TGTGGACTCTATGGGGAAGGGGCTAACTATGGCTACACCTTC.

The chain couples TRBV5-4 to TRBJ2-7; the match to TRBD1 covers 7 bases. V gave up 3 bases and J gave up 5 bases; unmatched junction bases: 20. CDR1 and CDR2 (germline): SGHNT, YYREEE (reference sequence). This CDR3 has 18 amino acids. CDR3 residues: CASSSKTAPRGTTDEQYF. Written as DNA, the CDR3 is TGTGCCAGCAGCTCAAAAACGGCTCCCAGGGGGACCACCGACGAGCAGTACTTC.

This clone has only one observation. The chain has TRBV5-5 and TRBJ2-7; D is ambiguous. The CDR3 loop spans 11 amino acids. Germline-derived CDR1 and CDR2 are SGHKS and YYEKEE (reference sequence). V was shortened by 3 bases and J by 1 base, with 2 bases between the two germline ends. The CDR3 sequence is CASSSSYEQYF. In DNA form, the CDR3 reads TGTGCCAGCAGCTCGTCCTACGAGCAGTACTTC.

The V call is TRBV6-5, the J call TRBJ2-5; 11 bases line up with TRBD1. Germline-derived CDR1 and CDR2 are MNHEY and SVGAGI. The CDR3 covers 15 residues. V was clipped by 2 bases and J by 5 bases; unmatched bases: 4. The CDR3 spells CASSYLRDRGETQYF. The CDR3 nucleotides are TGTGCCAGCAGTTACCTCCGGGACAGGGGGGAGACCCAGTACTTC.

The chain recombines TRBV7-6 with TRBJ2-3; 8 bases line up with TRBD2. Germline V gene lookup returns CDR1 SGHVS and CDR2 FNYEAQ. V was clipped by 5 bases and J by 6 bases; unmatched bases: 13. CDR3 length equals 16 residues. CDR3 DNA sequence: TGTGCCAGCAGCCGAATGGCTAGCGGGCCGGGGGATACGCAGTATTTT. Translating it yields CASSRMASGPGDTQYF.

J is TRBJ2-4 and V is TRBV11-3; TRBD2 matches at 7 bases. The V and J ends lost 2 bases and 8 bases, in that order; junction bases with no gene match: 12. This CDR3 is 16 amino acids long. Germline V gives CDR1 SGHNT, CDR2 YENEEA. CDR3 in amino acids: CASSLTIRAGDDIQYF. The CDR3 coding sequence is TGTGCCAGCAGCTTAACTATTAGGGCGGGAGACGACATTCAGTACTTC.

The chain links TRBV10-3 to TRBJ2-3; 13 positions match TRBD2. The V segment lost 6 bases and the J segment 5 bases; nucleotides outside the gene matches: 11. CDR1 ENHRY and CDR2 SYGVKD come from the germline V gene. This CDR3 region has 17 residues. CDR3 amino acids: CAIRAGTSGARGDTQYF. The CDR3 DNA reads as TGTGCCATCAGGGCCGGGACTAGCGGGGCCAGGGGAGATACGCAGTATTTT.

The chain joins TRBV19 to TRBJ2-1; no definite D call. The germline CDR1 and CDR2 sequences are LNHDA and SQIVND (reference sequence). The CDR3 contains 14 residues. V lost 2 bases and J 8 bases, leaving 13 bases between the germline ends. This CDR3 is CASSITRVRDEQFF. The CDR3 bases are TGTGCCAGTAGTATAACCCGGGTTCGGGATGAGCAGTTCTTC.

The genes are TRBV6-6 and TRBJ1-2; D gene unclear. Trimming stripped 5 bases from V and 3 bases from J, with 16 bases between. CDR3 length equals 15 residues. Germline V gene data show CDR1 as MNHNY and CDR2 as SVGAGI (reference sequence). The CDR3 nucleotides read TGTGCCAGCAGTCAAGCCCGGGGTGAATACTATGGCTACACCTTC. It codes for CASSQARGEYYGYTF.

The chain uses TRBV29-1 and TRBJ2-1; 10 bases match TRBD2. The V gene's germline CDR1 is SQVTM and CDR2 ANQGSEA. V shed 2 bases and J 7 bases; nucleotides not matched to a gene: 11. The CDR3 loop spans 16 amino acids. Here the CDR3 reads CSVEIPEAGGKNEQFF. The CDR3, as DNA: TGCAGCGTTGAAATTCCTGAAGCGGGGGGGAAAAATGAGCAGTTCTTC.

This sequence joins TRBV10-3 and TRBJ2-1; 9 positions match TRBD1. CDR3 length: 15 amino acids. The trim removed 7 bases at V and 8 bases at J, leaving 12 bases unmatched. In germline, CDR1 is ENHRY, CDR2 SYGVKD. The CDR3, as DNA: TGTGCCATCACCGCGGGGACAGGGAAGAGAGATGAGCAGTTCTTC. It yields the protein CAITAGTGKRDEQFF.

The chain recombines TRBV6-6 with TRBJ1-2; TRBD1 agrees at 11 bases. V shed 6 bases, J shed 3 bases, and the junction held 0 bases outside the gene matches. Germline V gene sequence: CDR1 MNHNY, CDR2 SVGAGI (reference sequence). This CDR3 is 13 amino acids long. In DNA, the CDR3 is TGTGCCAGCAGGGACAGGGGGCACTATGGCTACACCTTC. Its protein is CASRDRGHYGYTF.

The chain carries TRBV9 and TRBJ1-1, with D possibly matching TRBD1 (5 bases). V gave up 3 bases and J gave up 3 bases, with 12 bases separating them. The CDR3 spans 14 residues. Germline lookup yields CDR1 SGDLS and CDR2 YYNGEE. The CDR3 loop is CASSAQGRDTEAFF. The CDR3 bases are TGTGCCAGCAGCGCTCAGGGCCGGGACACTGAAGCTTTCTTT.

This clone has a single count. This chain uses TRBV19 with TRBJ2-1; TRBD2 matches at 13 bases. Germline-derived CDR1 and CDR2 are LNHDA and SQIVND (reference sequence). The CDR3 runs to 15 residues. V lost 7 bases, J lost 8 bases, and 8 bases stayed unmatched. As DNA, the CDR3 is TGTGCCAGTACCTTGGGGACTAGCGGGGTGGATGAGCAGTTCTTC. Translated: CASTLGTSGVDEQFF.

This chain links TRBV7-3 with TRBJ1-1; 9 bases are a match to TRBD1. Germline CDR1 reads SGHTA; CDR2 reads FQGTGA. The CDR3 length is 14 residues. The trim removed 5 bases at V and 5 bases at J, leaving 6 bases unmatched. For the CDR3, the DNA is TGTGCCAGCAGCGCGACAGGGGGACGGACTGAAGCTTTCTTT. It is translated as CASSATGGRTEAFF.

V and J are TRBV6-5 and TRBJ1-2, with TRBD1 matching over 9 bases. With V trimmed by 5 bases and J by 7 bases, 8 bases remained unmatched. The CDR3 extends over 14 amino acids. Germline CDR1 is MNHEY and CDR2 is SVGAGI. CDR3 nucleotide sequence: TGTGCCAGCAGTCAAACAGGGGGCGGGGGTGGCTACACCTTC. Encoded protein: CASSQTGGGGGYTF.

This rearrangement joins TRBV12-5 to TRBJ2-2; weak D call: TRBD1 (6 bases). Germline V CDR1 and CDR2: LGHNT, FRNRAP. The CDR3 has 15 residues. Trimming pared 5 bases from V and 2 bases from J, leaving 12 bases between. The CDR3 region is CASGPPRGNTGELFF. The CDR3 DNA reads TGTGCTAGTGGTCCCCCCAGGGGCAACACCGGGGAGCTGTTTTTT.

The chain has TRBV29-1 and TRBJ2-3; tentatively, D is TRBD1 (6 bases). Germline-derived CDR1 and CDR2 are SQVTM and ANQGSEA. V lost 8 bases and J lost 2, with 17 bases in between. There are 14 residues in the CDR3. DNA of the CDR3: TGCAGCTTACGGAGCACAGGGCCCACAGATACGCAGTATTTT. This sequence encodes CSLRSTGPTDTQYF.